Listed below are T cell receptor beta chains from one sample, sequenced in a study of blood T cell repertoires in COVID-19. Clones were sequenced by immunoSEQ multiplex PCR, and TCRdb holds only the in-frame ones, with some missing. The top ten clones hold 2.5% to 3.5% of a sample with 250,000 to 400,000 clones, roughly 90% of them seen once. Material: peripheral blood. The receptor set was obtained from a young woman with COVID-19, enrolled during active disease. Both conserved end residues are trimmed from each CDR3. Each record gives: V gene, J gene, CDR3 protein.

v_call: TRBV14
j_call: TRBJ2-7
cdr3_aa: ASSQTRPGEQY

v_call: TRBV11-3
j_call: TRBJ2-1
cdr3_aa: ASSLDGAGTQF

v_call: TRBV3-1/TRBV3-2
j_call: TRBJ2-2
cdr3_aa: AKRRVSTGELF

v_call: TRBV6-6
j_call: TRBJ2-7
cdr3_aa: ASSRTGDPFYEQY

v_call: TRBV3-1/TRBV3-2
j_call: TRBJ2-1
cdr3_aa: ASSPPLRESYNEQF

v_call: TRBV18
j_call: TRBJ2-7
cdr3_aa: ASSGGTREDEQY

v_call: TRBV3-1/TRBV3-2
j_call: TRBJ2-6
cdr3_aa: ASIRTGPGGANVLT

v_call: TRBV14
j_call: TRBJ2-5
cdr3_aa: ASSQFRAETQY

v_call: TRBV27
j_call: TRBJ2-7
cdr3_aa: ASSRAGPVLYEQY

v_call: TRBV2
j_call: TRBJ1-4
cdr3_aa: ASSGDSNEKLF

v_call: TRBV11-2
j_call: TRBJ2-2
cdr3_aa: ASSSRGTSGRMSLGELF

v_call: TRBV1
j_call: TRBJ2-1
cdr3_aa: TSNRHRGRGHEQF

v_call: TRBV7-2
j_call: TRBJ2-4
cdr3_aa: ASSSPLAGGPRIKY

v_call: TRBV30
j_call: TRBJ1-2
cdr3_aa: AWSTNLQGPYGYT

v_call: TRBV7-5
j_call: TRBJ1-3
cdr3_aa: VRSLERGLRGNTIY

v_call: TRBV13
j_call: TRBJ2-7
cdr3_aa: ASSLERAATEQY

v_call: TRBV4-1
j_call: TRBJ2-1
cdr3_aa: ASSQAAEGDYNEQF

v_call: TRBV2
j_call: TRBJ1-3
cdr3_aa: ASRGQGNTIY

v_call: TRBV20-1
j_call: TRBJ1-2
cdr3_aa: SAARGEGYT

v_call: TRBV12-3/TRBV12-4
j_call: TRBJ2-5
cdr3_aa: ASSLGQETQY

v_call: TRBV6-5
j_call: TRBJ2-5
cdr3_aa: ASLRDRGGRETQY

v_call: TRBV19
j_call: TRBJ1-2
cdr3_aa: ASRTQGAEGYT

v_call: TRBV3-1/TRBV3-2
j_call: TRBJ2-7
cdr3_aa: ASMKGDTYEQY